This T cell receptor (beta chain) was recorded in a study of shared clonotypes between healthy human individuals. Clones were read by immunoSEQ multiplex PCR, and TCRdb kept only the in-frame ones, dropping some. In the table there are under 2.5 million clones, about 90% of which are singletons. The germline CDR1 and CDR2 sequences are SGHNT and YYREEE (reference sequence). This CDR3 contains 16 residues. The V gene lost 0 bases and the J gene lost 0 bases, with 11 bases spanning the gap. This sequence was found in a man aged 18-30 years in good health. Some clones in this sample may be carry-over from other donors' samples. Sequences were obtained from naive CD4+ T cells from PBMCs. The subset: CD45RA+ positively selected. V gene TRBV5-4 combines with J gene TRBJ2-3; D not certain. The CDR3 reads CASSLEARASTDTQYF. CDR3 bases: TGTGCCAGCAGCTTGGAAGCTAGAGCTAGCACAGATACGCAGTATTTT.